This T cell receptor (beta chain) was captured in a study of response to subunit inactivated influenza vaccine. The CDR3 runs to 15 residues. Trimming cost V 2 bases and J 4 bases, with 13 bases left between them. Germline loops: CDR1 SGHRS, CDR2 YFSETQ. On this clonotype: As yet, its antigen is unknown.

Study conclusions and caveats: Authors suggested each seasonal flu vaccination may recruit only limited numbers of new T cells.

Each CDR3 protein is one row after TCRdb ran MiXCR on the RT-PCR reads. The sample includes hundreds of thousands of distinct CDR3 sequences, 20% to 25% seen only once; the top ten take about 9.3%. The V call is TRBV5-1, the J call TRBJ2-1, with TRBD2 as a possible D gene (5 bases). Sequencing was performed on PBMCs from blood, taken about 20 months after vaccination. The source is a man aged 45 to 70 who received an inactivated influenza vaccine. The CDR3 is CASSFAPGTYNEQFF. CDR3 in DNA: TGCGCCAGCAGCTTTGCTCCGGGAACTTACAATGAGCAGTTCTTC.